The present T cell receptor beta chain was sequenced within a study of cytomegalovirus exposure and HLA in healthy donors (dated by TCRdb to the late 2010s). In the study overall: According to a later analysis, the 120 or so validation repertoires were produced on the same platform as the approximately 620 repertoires of the first cohort. To predict cytomegalovirus infection status, the study brought together high-throughput TCR immunosequencing, statistical association of individual TCRs with disease status, and machine learning. A separate validation cohort of approximately 130 different subjects was used in addition to the 666-subject first cohort. The study aimed to test whether signatures of past pathogen exposure could be identified by cataloging public T cell receptors.

On the study overall, not on this receptor specifically: In vitro tests confirmed that a few of the cytomegalovirus-associated TCR beta chains recognize cytomegalovirus antigens. The study listed approximately 150 TCR beta chains as associated with cytomegalovirus. In both the original and validation cohorts, the classifier was reported to diagnose cytomegalovirus status with high specificity and sensitivity. The authors suggested that the approach could potentially be extended to other disease states and immunological phenotypes. Most TCR sequences were observed very rarely across donors, whereas some public TCRs were present in many individuals. In a later analysis, TCRs clustered in the first cohort were found to also tend to co-occur in the 120 or so validation repertoires, with 94% of cluster scores above 0. A later analysis had no HLA typing for the validation cohort, so co-occurrence there was scored across all 110 or so repertoires.

The donors belonged to the validation cohort of roughly 120 subjects, which was separate from the approximately 700-subject first cohort. Library method: the immunoSEQ multiplex PCR assay. In the source study's methods: A statistical classification framework was developed to diagnose cytomegalovirus status using the catalog of TCR beta chain sequences. The table was pulled from immuneACCESS by TCRdb, which kept in-frame rearrangements only. Such tables lose some clones; where checked, under half of the loss comes from unresolved V genes, and the rest has no known cause. D and trimming were read from the DNA, whereas the V and J calls and clone size are those reported in that table. The sample records approximately 170,000 clones, around 90% of which are singletons. About 2.9% of the sample is in the top ten clones. Counted from cysteine to phenylalanine, this CDR3 has 15 amino acids. Kept here is only the CDR3 DNA, which spans 45 bases and is read in frame from base 1. The germline V gene encodes CDR1 SGHTA and CDR2 FQGNSA. V is cut back by 5 bases and J by 4 bases, with 7 bases in the junction unmatched.

This clone was counted a single time. The antigen it recognizes is unknown. The record has no base qualities; no much larger clone is one base away. This clonotype was sampled from a woman between 18 and 30 years old in good health and CMV-seropositive. The chain couples TRBV7-2 to TRBJ2-2; 7 nucleotides in the junction match TRBD1. Sequencing was done on a sample of PBMCs. At the DNA level, the sequence is TGTGCCAGCAGCACACGACAGGGAACCACCGGGGAGCTGTTTTTT. Translation gives CASSTRQGTTGELFF.